The next 5 T cell receptor beta chains were all read from a single sample in a study of T-cell reconstitution after alpha-beta-depleted transplantation in children. Construction of the TCRbeta library involved unique molecular identifiers. TCRdb re-analysed the PCR reads in MiXCR, keeping a single row per CDR3 protein. This table holds about 980,000 distinct CDR3 sequences, about 29% found once. Sequenced material: PBMCs, mostly from graft donor cells, taken 360 days after TCRalphabeta/CD19-depleted stem cell transplant. Receptors originate from a boy younger than two who had a stem cell transplant for SCID, so the T cells may come from the graft donor.

This clonotype was found a few times. The chain has TRBV20-1 and TRBJ2-1; D is possibly TRBD1 or TRBD2 (6 bases each). This CDR3 contains 13 residues. Trimming removed 3 bases at V and 8 bases at J, with 14 bases between. In germline, CDR1 is DFQATT, CDR2 SNEGSKA (reference sequence). The CDR3 here is CSASGGWGHEQFF. CDR3 in DNA: TGCAGTGCTAGCGGGGGCTGGGGGCATGAGCAGTTCTTC.

The chain is built from TRBV5-1 and TRBJ2-5; D call uncertain. Trimming left V 1 base short and J 7 bases short, with 14 bases between. CDR3 length: 14 residues. From germline, CDR1 is SGHRS and CDR2 YFSETQ. The CDR3 DNA reads TGCGCCAGCAGCTTGACGGTCTCACCGGGGACCCAGTACTTC. It specifies CASSLTVSPGTQYF.

CDR3 DNA: TGTGCCAGCAGTTACTCTTTGACAGGGGGCGGACTTGTTGAAGCTTTCTTT. Protein: CASSYSLTGGGLVEAFF. J is TRBJ1-1 and V is TRBV6-5; 10 bases map to TRBD1. The CDR3 runs to 17 residues. V gave up 0 bases and J gave up 7 bases; unmatched junction bases: 11. CDR1 is MNHEY and CDR2 is SVGAGI in the germline V gene.

The CDR3 DNA follows: TGTGCCAGCTCACCCAGATTAGCGGTGAGATCCTACGAGCAGTACTTC. Protein product: CASSPRLAVRSYEQYF. The rearrangement links TRBV18 to TRBJ2-7, with D perhaps matching TRBD2 (6 bases). V dropped 3 bases and J dropped 1 base, with 16 bases sitting between them. The CDR3 has 16 residues. The germline CDR1 and CDR2 sequences are KGHSH and LQKENI.

V gene TRBV4-2 combines with J gene TRBJ2-5; D is possibly TRBD1 (6 bases). The CDR3 spans 15 residues. Germline V gene lookup returns CDR1 LGHNA and CDR2 YNFKEQ. V lost 3 bases to trimming and J lost 0 bases, with 11 bases between them. The CDR3 DNA sequence: TGTGCCAGCAGCCAGACCGGGACAAACCAAGAGACCCAGTACTTC. Encoded protein: CASSQTGTNQETQYF.